One and the same sample provided the 18 T cell receptor beta chains below, sequenced in a study of blood T cell repertoires in COVID-19. Using immunoSEQ multiplex PCR, the repertoire was profiled, and TCRdb retains in-frame clones only, with some absent. Of some 130,000 clones detected, approximately 84% appear once; the ten largest clones hold 44%. Sample: peripheral blood. The receptors originated from a human donor in a cohort sampled during active COVID-19.

This clone was seen only once. The chain recombines TRBV11-3 with TRBJ1-3; D is unclear. The ends were cut back, 5 bases at V and 4 bases at J, with 12 bases in the middle. CDR3 length equals 14 residues. The germline V gene has CDR1 SGHNT and CDR2 YENEEA. Here the CDR3 DNA reads TGTGCCAGCAGCGTTCCTCCTTCGGGAAACACCATATATTTT. This gives the protein CASSVPPSGNTIYF.

V gene TRBV2 combines with J gene TRBJ2-5; 9 nucleotides line up with TRBD2. This CDR3 has 14 residues. Trimming cost V 5 bases and J 3 bases; bases outside gene matches: 4. Germline loops: CDR1 SNHLY, CDR2 FYNNEI. The CDR3 reads CASSYASGKETQYF. CDR3 nucleotides: TGTGCCAGCAGTTATGCTAGCGGGAAAGAGACCCAGTACTTC.

V usage is TRBV27 and J usage is TRBJ1-5, with D possibly TRBD1 on 5 matching bases. Trimming shortened V by 9 bases and J by 1 base, and 13 bases separated the two germline ends. Germline V CDR1 and CDR2: MNHEY, SMNVEV (reference sequence). The CDR3 spans 14 residues. This chain's CDR3 is CASSGGRSNQPQHF. CDR3 coding DNA: TGTGCCAGTTCGGGGGGTAGGAGCAATCAGCCCCAGCATTTT.

The J gene is TRBJ1-1, the V gene TRBV14, with no clear D. The germline V gene has CDR1 SGHDN and CDR2 FVKESK. The CDR3 is made up of 14 amino acids. The V and J ends lost 4 bases and 3 bases respectively, with 12 bases between them. The CDR3: CASSRGSWDTEAFF. As DNA, the CDR3 is TGTGCCAGCAGCCGAGGGTCGTGGGACACTGAAGCTTTCTTT.

CDR3 sequence: CAIRGTGDQPQHF. The CDR3 DNA sequence: TGTGCCATCAGGGGGACAGGGGATCAGCCCCAGCATTTT. The J gene is TRBJ1-5, the V gene TRBV10-3; 10 bases agree with TRBD1. The CDR3 contains 13 residues. Germline CDR1 reads ENHRY; CDR2 reads SYGVKD. Unmatched junction bases numbered 1, after V lost 6 bases and J lost 5 bases.

The rearrangement joins TRBV24-1 to TRBJ2-1, with TRBD2 as a possible D gene (5 bases). CDR1 is KGHDR, CDR2 SFDVKD, per germline. The ends were cut back, 1 base at V and 8 bases at J, with 17 bases in the middle. The CDR3 runs to 16 residues. CDR3 region: CATSDFPSKRVHEQFF. In nucleotides, the CDR3 is TGTGCCACCAGTGATTTTCCTAGCAAGAGGGTTCATGAGCAGTTCTTC.

V and J are TRBV6-2 or TRBV6-3 and TRBJ2-5; TRBD2 matches 11 bases. CDR1 and CDR2 (germline): MNHEY, SVGEGT. The length of the CDR3 is 16 residues. After removal of 2 bases from V and 4 bases from J, the junction contained 6 bases not matched to a gene. The CDR3 loop reads CASSYVGSGRGETQYF. The CDR3 bases are TGTGCCAGCAGTTACGTAGGTAGCGGGAGGGGAGAGACCCAGTACTTC.

This clone was found many times. The rearrangement uses TRBV6-5 and TRBJ1-4; D is perhaps TRBD1 (6 bases). CDR1 and CDR2 from the germline V gene are MNHEY and SVGAGI. This CDR3 comprises 14 residues. Trimming stripped 2 bases from V and 4 bases from J, with 8 bases between. The CDR3 protein is CASSYGQFNEKLFF. The CDR3 coding sequence is TGTGCCAGCAGTTACGGACAGTTTAATGAAAAACTGTTTTTT.

The CDR3 nucleotides read TGTGCCAGCAGTGACAGGGGAGAGCAGTTCTTC. It yields the protein CASSDRGEQFF. The rearrangement joins TRBV2 to TRBJ2-1, with a weak D call TRBD1 (6 bases). Trimming stripped 3 bases from V and 10 bases from J, with 7 bases between. From germline, CDR1 is SNHLY and CDR2 FYNNEI. The CDR3 length is 11 residues.

The rearrangement joins TRBV11-2 to TRBJ2-7; D might be TRBD1 (7 bases). The V end was cut by 2 bases, the J end by 2 bases, with 10 bases between. Germline V gives CDR1 SGHAT, CDR2 FQNNGV. CDR3 length equals 14 residues. The CDR3: CASSLQGGPYEQYV. The CDR3 region has the DNA TGTGCCAGCAGCTTACAGGGGGGACCCTACGAGCAGTACGTC.

This chain links TRBV6-1 with TRBJ1-5; weak D call: TRBD1 (6 bases). CDR1 is MNHNS, CDR2 SASEGT, per germline. The CDR3 runs 16 residues. Between the trimmed V and J ends, which lost 4 bases and 7 bases, there was a span of 20 bases. The CDR3: CASSVLLQGVGQPQHF. In DNA form, the CDR3 reads TGTGCCAGCAGTGTTTTGTTACAGGGAGTTGGACAGCCCCAGCATTTT.

CDR3: CASSERGWSEKLFF. Written as DNA, the CDR3 is TGTGCCAGCAGTGAACGCGGGTGGAGTGAAAAACTGTTTTTT. The V and J genes are TRBV2 and TRBJ1-4, with D unclear. The CDR3 is made up of 14 amino acids. Germline values: CDR1 SNHLY, CDR2 FYNNEI. Trimming left V 2 bases short and J 7 bases short, with 11 bases between.

CDR3 amino acids: CATSRVPPGAEAFF. CDR3 in DNA: TGTGCCACCAGCAGAGTCCCGCCGGGGGCTGAAGCTTTCTTT. The V call is TRBV15, the J call TRBJ1-1; the D gene is possibly TRBD1 (5 bases). Trimming shortened V by 1 base and J by 6 bases, and 12 bases separated the two germline ends. CDR1 is LNHNV and CDR2 is YYDKDF in the germline V gene (reference sequence). There are 14 residues in the CDR3.

The chain recombines TRBV11-3 with TRBJ1-1, with D possibly being TRBD1 (6 bases). Germline values: CDR1 SGHNT, CDR2 YENEEA. This CDR3 spans 14 amino acids. Between the trimmed V and J ends, which lost 0 bases and 6 bases, there was a span of 11 bases. CDR3 protein: CASSLENSGAEAFF. The CDR3 DNA sequence: TGTGCCAGCAGCTTAGAAAATTCAGGGGCTGAAGCTTTCTTT.

This CDR3 is CSTFGQDPSGGYTF. The CDR3, as DNA: TGCAGCACCTTCGGACAGGATCCTTCTGGAGGCTACACCTTC. The chain joins TRBV29-1 to TRBJ1-2, with 7 nucleotides matching TRBD1. Germline CDR1 SQVTM, CDR2 ANQGSEA. There are 14 residues in the CDR3. Germline trimming cut 8 bases from V and 8 bases from J; bases unmatched to any gene: 17.

This clone has more than one count but fewer than ten. The chain has TRBV7-2 and TRBJ1-4; D is uncertain. This CDR3 has 14 amino acids. Deletions cut 3 bases from V and 5 bases from J, with 10 bases between. Germline loops: CDR1 SGHTA, CDR2 FQGNSA. CDR3 loop: CASSLAGYNEKLFF. The CDR3 DNA sequence: TGTGCCAGCAGCTTGGCAGGTTACAATGAAAAACTGTTTTTT.

The rearrangement uses TRBV9 and TRBJ2-5; a weak D match, TRBD2 (5 bases). Trimming stripped 0 bases from V and 4 bases from J, with 10 bases between. The germline V gene has CDR1 SGDLS and CDR2 YYNGEE. The CDR3 contains 14 residues. The chain's CDR3 is CASSVGRDVETQYF. Written as DNA, the CDR3 is TGTGCCAGCAGCGTAGGTCGGGATGTAGAGACCCAGTACTTC.

The genes are TRBV12-5 and TRBJ2-7, with D unclear. V lost 1 base and J lost 2, with 6 bases in between. Germline V gives CDR1 LGHNT, CDR2 FRNRAP. The CDR3 runs 13 residues. The CDR3 loop reads CASGLGQTYEQYF. CDR3 coding DNA: TGTGCTAGTGGTTTGGGGCAGACCTACGAGCAGTACTTC.